This is a list of T cell receptor beta chains from one sample in a study of CD8 T cells in Susac syndrome. TCRdb independently ran MiXCR on the immunoSEQ multiplex PCR reads; one entry per CDR3 protein. The data contain about 130,000 distinct CDR3 sequences, about 95% of them singletons. The material sequenced was CD4+ T cells from PBMCs. These receptors were taken from a human donor in good health. Each CDR3 is given with its conserved first and last residue. Each record gives: V gene, clone size, J gene, CDR3 protein. A clone size is listed for some rows: how often the clone was seen (once, few, many), or a class if it is expanded.

v_gene: TRBV29-1
abundance: -
j_gene: TRBJ2-5
CDR3aa: CSVGGAPETQYF

v_gene: TRBV20-1
abundance: once
j_gene: TRBJ2-5
CDR3aa: CSARVSGVETQYF

v_gene: TRBV2
abundance: once
j_gene: TRBJ1-1
CDR3aa: CASSELGQGVAEAFF

v_gene: TRBV6-1
abundance: -
j_gene: TRBJ1-2
CDR3aa: CASSAGGFEDGYTF

v_gene: TRBV19
abundance: -
j_gene: TRBJ2-1
CDR3aa: CASTGTVNNEQFF

v_gene: TRBV19
abundance: -
j_gene: TRBJ2-5
CDR3aa: CASSIVGYQETQYF

v_gene: TRBV15
abundance: -
j_gene: TRBJ2-1
CDR3aa: CATSRESTSGRSDEQFF

v_gene: TRBV12-3/TRBV12-4
abundance: once
j_gene: TRBJ2-3
CDR3aa: CASTLGPNEGQYF

v_gene: TRBV28
abundance: -
j_gene: TRBJ2-7
CDR3aa: CATEPSGGTVEEQYF

v_gene: TRBV20-1
abundance: -
j_gene: TRBJ2-3
CDR3aa: CSARVLSGKTDTQYF

v_gene: TRBV29-1
abundance: -
j_gene: TRBJ2-1
CDR3aa: CSLGGLASYNEQFF

v_gene: TRBV5-1
abundance: -
j_gene: TRBJ2-7
CDR3aa: CASSLTGTAYEQYF

v_gene: TRBV12-3/TRBV12-4
abundance: -
j_gene: TRBJ1-4
CDR3aa: CASSVTGINEKLFF

v_gene: TRBV3-1
abundance: -
j_gene: TRBJ1-2
CDR3aa: CASSQGAVLPYGYTF

v_gene: TRBV29-1
abundance: -
j_gene: TRBJ2-3
CDR3aa: CSVAFLGADTQYF

v_gene: TRBV19
abundance: once
j_gene: TRBJ2-4
CDR3aa: CASSRQGGNIQYF

v_gene: TRBV15
abundance: -
j_gene: TRBJ1-5
CDR3aa: CATSRSGMGSRRSYQPQHF

v_gene: TRBV3-1
abundance: once
j_gene: TRBJ2-1
CDR3aa: CASSQEILSETRSYNEQFF

v_gene: TRBV3-1
abundance: -
j_gene: TRBJ1-4
CDR3aa: CASSQVAEKLFF

v_gene: TRBV25-1
abundance: -
j_gene: TRBJ1-4
CDR3aa: CASSQPLDRKLFF

v_gene: TRBV28
abundance: -
j_gene: TRBJ2-1
CDR3aa: CASSWRGGSYNEQFF

v_gene: TRBV29-1
abundance: -
j_gene: TRBJ2-1
CDR3aa: CSVENSGRSNEQFF

v_gene: TRBV19
abundance: -
j_gene: TRBJ2-1
CDR3aa: CASTSGRVAEQFF

v_gene: TRBV20-1
abundance: -
j_gene: TRBJ1-5
CDR3aa: CSASRTGNSNQPQHF

v_gene: TRBV3-1
abundance: -
j_gene: TRBJ1-2
CDR3aa: CASSSTSEVGYGYTF

v_gene: TRBV6-5
abundance: -
j_gene: TRBJ2-7
CDR3aa: CASSYSLGGYEQYF

v_gene: TRBV7-9
abundance: -
j_gene: TRBJ2-7
CDR3aa: CASSFAGGSYEQYF

v_gene: TRBV6-1
abundance: -
j_gene: TRBJ2-7
CDR3aa: CASRVASGPTWEQYF

v_gene: TRBV20-1
abundance: -
j_gene: TRBJ1-1
CDR3aa: CSARKPGQGVRTEAFF

v_gene: TRBV23-1
abundance: once
j_gene: TRBJ1-1
CDR3aa: CASSQSRAGRAEAFF

v_gene: TRBV6-6
abundance: -
j_gene: TRBJ2-7
CDR3aa: CASSDNPSYEQYF

v_gene: TRBV6-1
abundance: once
j_gene: TRBJ1-2
CDR3aa: CASSWTGINYGYTF

v_gene: TRBV3-1
abundance: -
j_gene: TRBJ1-1
CDR3aa: CASTVTGGTEAFF

v_gene: TRBV7-8
abundance: -
j_gene: TRBJ2-7
CDR3aa: CASSLHGRGGYEQYF

v_gene: TRBV7-2
abundance: -
j_gene: TRBJ2-2
CDR3aa: CASSPGDRGRGGELFF

v_gene: TRBV6-5
abundance: once
j_gene: TRBJ1-1
CDR3aa: CASSAGQGRTEAFF

v_gene: TRBV3-1
abundance: -
j_gene: TRBJ2-4
CDR3aa: CASGLGDIQYF

v_gene: TRBV19
abundance: -
j_gene: TRBJ1-5
CDR3aa: CASSSHGQSNQPQHF

v_gene: TRBV5-1
abundance: -
j_gene: TRBJ1-4
CDR3aa: CASSLALGGSGEKLFF

v_gene: TRBV28
abundance: -
j_gene: TRBJ2-7
CDR3aa: CASSSLGRWQYF

v_gene: TRBV29-1
abundance: -
j_gene: TRBJ1-1
CDR3aa: CSVQKGRGEAFF

v_gene: TRBV6-5
abundance: once
j_gene: TRBJ2-7
CDR3aa: CASSQGTSGDYEQYF

v_gene: TRBV6-5
abundance: -
j_gene: TRBJ1-1
CDR3aa: CASRRPGVFGAFF

v_gene: TRBV27
abundance: -
j_gene: TRBJ1-2
CDR3aa: CASSPGWVDYGYTF

v_gene: TRBV28
abundance: -
j_gene: TRBJ2-1
CDR3aa: CASSLTSGRATEQFF

v_gene: TRBV28
abundance: -
j_gene: TRBJ2-1
CDR3aa: CASTSRSGISYNEQFF

v_gene: TRBV29-1
abundance: -
j_gene: TRBJ2-1
CDR3aa: CSVDPLAGGDEQFF

v_gene: TRBV12-3/TRBV12-4
abundance: -
j_gene: TRBJ2-1
CDR3aa: CASTTPRGAGRYEQFF